The 18 T cell receptor beta chains in this list originate from one sample, sequenced in a study of T cell responses to AZD1222 COVID-19 vaccine. Method: immunoSEQ multiplex PCR; TCRdb's copy keeps in-frame clones and lacks some. The table records 85,000 to 100,000 clones, over 85% of them present only once. Sequencing used peripheral blood, obtained on day 0 of AZD1222 vaccination. The receptors were gathered from an adult in good health.

The chain couples TRBV4-1 to TRBJ1-6; TRBD1 matches 8 bases. The CDR3 is made up of 20 amino acids. The germline CDR1 and CDR2 sequences are MGHRA and YSYEKL. The J segment lost 1 base and the V segment lost 1 base, leaving 12 bases of the junction unmatched. As DNA, the CDR3 is TGCGCCAGCAGCCAAGGGAATCCAGGGGGCTGGAGTTCCTATAATTCACCCCTCCACTTT. It yields the protein CASSQGNPGGWSSYNSPLHF.

This chain connects TRBV5-4 to TRBJ2-7; tentative D call: TRBD2 (5 bases). The CDR3 contains 13 residues. Germline lookup yields CDR1 SGHNT and CDR2 YYREEE (reference sequence). The germline V and J ends were trimmed by 6 bases and 6 bases, with 16 bases remaining between them. CDR3 residues: CASKVEAAGEQYF. CDR3 nucleotides: TGTGCCAGCAAAGTAGAGGCGGCGGGCGAGCAGTACTTC.

The chain is built from TRBV5-6 and TRBJ2-7; TRBD2 matches 7 bases. The J segment lost 0 bases and the V segment lost 2 bases, leaving 2 bases of the junction unmatched. The germline CDR1 and CDR2 sequences are SGHDT and YYEEEE. This CDR3 comprises 14 residues. The CDR3 bases are TGTGCCAGCAGCTTCCGCGGGGGCTCCTACGAGCAGTACTTC. It encodes CASSFRGGSYEQYF.

The V and J genes are TRBV4-1 and TRBJ1-1, with D unresolved. V was pared by 8 bases and J by 0 bases, with 25 bases between. Germline V gives CDR1 MGHRA, CDR2 YSYEKL. The CDR3 covers 18 residues. The CDR3 loop is CASVNGRTGVQMNTEAFF. The CDR3 DNA is TGCGCCAGCGTGAATGGACGGACTGGGGTCCAGATGAACACTGAAGCTTTCTTT.

This chain connects TRBV6-2 or TRBV6-3 to TRBJ2-1; D is unresolved. CDR3 size: 14 residues. Germline CDR1 and CDR2: MNHEY and SVGEGT. V gave up 6 bases and J gave up 4 bases, with 13 bases separating them. The CDR3 DNA follows: TGTGCCAGCAGCAATGTTAGACGTTACAATGAGCAGTTCTTC. Protein: CASSNVRRYNEQFF.

In its sample, this clone was seen once. V gene TRBV15 combines with J gene TRBJ2-7; 9 bases are shared with TRBD2. The V and J ends lost 0 bases and 4 bases, in that order; junction bases with no gene match: 4. The CDR3 sequence is 15 residues long. Germline CDR1 and CDR2: LNHNV and YYDKDF (reference sequence). The CDR3 bases are TGTGCCACCAGCAGAGATAGCGGGAGAAGGTACGAGCAGTACTTC. Encoded protein: CATSRDSGRRYEQYF.

V is TRBV28 and J is TRBJ1-5; D ambiguous. The CDR3 sequence is 17 residues long. Trimming pared 0 bases from V and 6 bases from J, leaving 18 bases between. The germline CDR1 and CDR2 sequences are MDHEN and SYDVKM. The CDR3 DNA sequence: TGTGCCAGCAGTTTATGGATTGGTCTCCCAGGCAGTCAGCCCCAGCATTTT. Translated: CASSLWIGLPGSQPQHF.

The chain uses TRBV9 and TRBJ2-6; 8 bases agree with TRBD1. There are 15 residues in the CDR3. CDR1 SGDLS and CDR2 YYNGEE come from the germline V gene. V lost 3 bases to trimming and J lost 3 bases; unmatched junction nucleotides: 2. In DNA, the CDR3 is TGTGCCAGCAGCGAGACAGGGGTTGGGGCCAACGTCCTGACTTTC. This encodes CASSETGVGANVLTF.

In this sample, this clone turned up once. The chain carries TRBV9 and TRBJ1-2; TRBD1 aligns across 7 bases. CDR1 is SGDLS, CDR2 YYNGEE, per germline. CDR3 length: 17 residues. J lost 6 bases, V lost 2 bases, and 16 bases had no gene match. The CDR3 protein is CASSVTNYGTEENGYTF. CDR3 DNA: TGTGCCAGCAGCGTCACTAATTACGGGACAGAGGAGAATGGCTACACCTTC.

V and J are TRBV5-1 and TRBJ1-3; possible D gene TRBD1, 5 bases. Trimming stripped 4 bases from V and 4 bases from J, with 15 bases between. Per the germline V gene, CDR1 is SGHRS and CDR2 is YFSETQ. This CDR3 spans 15 amino acids. The CDR3 is CASSLTQGPGNTIYF. In DNA, the CDR3 is TGCGCCAGCAGCCTAACTCAGGGCCCCGGAAACACCATATATTTT.

This clone appeared once. The gene calls are TRBV5-1 and TRBJ2-2; 9 bases map to TRBD1. Per the germline V gene, CDR1 is SGHRS and CDR2 is YFSETQ. CDR3 size: 16 residues. V was pared by 1 base and J by 5 bases, with 6 bases of the junction left unmatched. The CDR3 sequence is CASSLSGTGLTGELFF. The CDR3 DNA reads as TGCGCCAGCAGCTTGTCCGGGACAGGGTTAACCGGGGAGCTGTTTTTT. The variable domain in full, completed from reference TRBV5-1 and TRBJ2-2, reads KAGVTQTPRYLIKTRGQQVTLSCSPISGHRSVSWYQQTPGQGLQFLFEYFSETQRNKGNFPGRFSGRQFSNSRSEMNVSTLELGDSALYLCASSLSGTGLTGELFFGEGSRLTVL.

This chain uses TRBV6-5 with TRBJ1-5; TRBD1 matches 11 bases. The CDR3 totals 16 residues. The germline V gene encodes CDR1 MNHEY and CDR2 SVGAGI. The V and J ends lost 4 bases and 0 bases, in that order; junction bases with no gene match: 2. The DNA for the CDR3 is TGTGCCAGCAGTTGGGACAGGGGGTATAGCAATCAGCCCCAGCATTTT. This gives the protein CASSWDRGYSNQPQHF.

The V call is TRBV7-9, the J call TRBJ1-2; D is perhaps TRBD1 (5 bases). Germline V lookup: CDR1 SEHNR, CDR2 FQNEAQ (reference sequence). Trimming removed 3 bases at V and 0 bases at J, with 11 bases between. The CDR3 is made up of 15 amino acids. CDR3 coding DNA: TGTGCCAGCAGCTTCGGGGGGACTGCTAACTATGGCTACACCTTC. Amino acid sequence: CASSFGGTANYGYTF.

V usage is TRBV12-3 or TRBV12-4 and J usage is TRBJ2-7; unclear D gene. The CDR3 loop spans 11 amino acids. Trimming left V 3 bases short and J 5 bases short, with 5 bases between. CDR3 sequence: CASSFGDEQYF. In DNA, the CDR3 is TGTGCCAGCAGTTTCGGCGACGAGCAGTACTTC.

The chain has TRBV5-1 and TRBJ2-1; the D gene is possibly TRBD2 (6 bases). CDR3 size: 12 residues. Germline CDR1 is SGHRS and CDR2 is YFSETQ. Trimming removed 7 bases at V and 9 bases at J, with 14 bases between. Written as DNA, the CDR3 is TGCGCCAGCCCCTATCTAGCGCGTGAGCAGTTCTTC. This gives the protein CASPYLAREQFF.

V is TRBV28 and J is TRBJ1-6; a weak D match, TRBD1 (5 bases). Germline assignment: CDR1 MDHEN and CDR2 SYDVKM. This CDR3 contains 15 residues. V was pared by 3 bases and J by 4 bases, with 10 bases between. The CDR3 nucleotides are TGTGCCAGCAGTTTGGGGCATCAATATAATTCACCCCTCCACTTT. It specifies CASSLGHQYNSPLHF.

V usage is TRBV27 and J usage is TRBJ2-1; D not certain. The CDR3 runs to 12 residues. V lost 4 bases and J 9 bases, leaving 10 bases between the germline ends. Germline loops: CDR1 MNHEY, CDR2 SMNVEV (reference sequence). The CDR3 DNA is TGTGCCAGCAGTTCCCCCGTCGGTGAGCAGTTCTTC. Its translation is CASSSPVGEQFF.

This clone was seen more than once but under ten times. The chain couples TRBV11-2 to TRBJ2-1; tentative D call: TRBD1 (5 bases). The CDR3 is made up of 14 amino acids. Trimming left V 2 bases short and J 10 bases short, with 15 bases between. Germline loops: CDR1 SGHAT, CDR2 FQNNGV. The CDR3 nucleotides are TGTGCCAGCAGCTTAATGGGGCTCCAATTGGAGCAGTTCTTC. Protein product: CASSLMGLQLEQFF.